This T cell receptor beta chain comes out of a study of monozygotic twins with inflammatory bowel disease (dated by TCRdb to between 2019 and 2020). In the study overall: The full study comprised 28 monozygotic twin pairs: nine German pairs (four IBD-concordant, five IBD-discordant) and 19 IBD-discordant Danish pairs. Within discordant pairs, disease-associated traits were sought mainly by comparing IBD patients with their genetically identical healthy co-twins. Each individual had, on average, about 151 000 unique TCRalpha sequences and 181 000 unique TCRbeta sequences available for analysis. Broad study findings and their caveats: TCRbeta repertoire diversity, by inverse Simpson index, was decreased in IBD patients compared with their healthy co-twins. The analysis was unable to tell apart different T cell subtypes. Because patients were on differing immunosuppressive treatments, the repertoires may have picked up extra background noise and inter-individual variability. No single strong signal or clonotype linked to IBD turned up in the results, so the idea that one exists was not supported. IBD patients shared fewer clonotypes with other individuals than healthy twins did, most markedly in patients showing signs of disease activity. Concordant and discordant twins showed no difference in repertoire similarity, possibly because of limited statistical power.

The germline V gene specifies SGHVS as CDR1 and FNYEAQ as CDR2. The CDR3 spans 15 residues, from the cysteine through the phenylalanine. No DNA is given. From each donor, an approximately 2.3 ml peripheral blood sample was collected into PAXgene tubes and kept at -80 degrees C. Without T cell sorting, total RNA was isolated from whole blood using the PAXgene blood miRNA kit on an automated QIAcube. Peripheral blood from monozygotic twin pairs who were concordant or discordant for inflammatory bowel disease underwent deep TCRalpha and TCRbeta repertoire profiling using unique molecular barcoding. Smoking habits were recorded for all twin pairs, and each individual was classified as a current, former or never smoker. The protocol used for the library was 5' RACE. Preparation of each TCR library used roughly 3,300 ng of total RNA. cDNA was synthesized with SMARTScribe reverse transcriptase in eight separate reactions per sample. During cDNA synthesis, template switching introduced unique molecular identifiers that contained a 6-nucleotide sample barcode. Amplification of TCRalpha and TCRbeta cDNA involved two nested PCRs of 16 and 9 cycles, and each PCR was followed by bead purification. Before amplification, the cDNA was both treated with uracil DNA-glycosylase and purified with the QIAquick PCR purification kit. The second PCR was the step at which Illumina TruSeq-compatible adapters and sample-specific barcodes were added. Library quality and concentration were checked on TapeStation and Qubit, and libraries were pooled at about 5 ng each. Sequencing of pooled libraries was carried out on an Illumina HiSeq2500 single-index Rapid Run using 2 x 100 bp reads and custom sequencing primers. Per the source publication's procedure: MiGEC version 1.2.6 was used for UMI-based consensus assembly to correct PCR and sequencing errors. MiXCR version 2.1.1 was used for V(D)J alignment, clonotype assembly and CDR3 extraction. To normalise gene usage, clonotype sharing and MAIT/NKT TCR abundance, the top 1000, 10 000 and 20 000 clonotypes in each sample were analysed. After downsampling to 27 000 UMIs, diversity was calculated as the inverse Simpson index using the vegan R package. Paired Mann-Whitney U tests were applied to discordant twin pairs, and Benjamini-Hochberg correction was used for multiple testing. TCRdb reanalyzed the reads, keeping one entry per CDR3 protein sequence and omitting DNA. The V and J calls shown here were made by TCRdb, not taken from the authors' results. The sample table on file contains fewer than 450,000 distinct CDR3 sequences. Just over 2.5% of the sample is taken by the ten largest.

Of note for this clonotype: It has no known antigen specificity.

This clonotype was obtained from a human donor with ulcerative colitis or Crohn's disease, or a healthy co-twin of an affected twin (not recorded which). The source material was blood. The V gene is TRBV7-6 and the J gene is TRBJ2-7; TCRdb names TRBD1, which stays unverified in the absence of DNA. CDR3 sequence: CASSRGTGYPYEQYF.